There are a few counts of the clone carrying this T cell receptor (beta chain). Its cognate antigen is unknown. The CDR3 covers 13 residues. Trimming stripped 3 bases from V and 7 bases from J, with 11 bases between. Germline V CDR1 and CDR2: MNHEY, SMNVEV (reference sequence). 5'RACE with constant-segment primers built TCRalpha and TCRbeta cDNA libraries with UMIs. TCRdb re-analysed the 5' RACE reads in MiXCR, keeping a single row per CDR3 protein. The sample consists of some 320,000 distinct CDR3 sequences, approximately 14% of them appearing once. The sample originates from a study of T-cell memory formation after mild COVID-19. Study findings and constraints: Pre-infection memory harbored some responding clones, suggesting cross-reactive memory joined. Later expanders leaned CD4+, whereas clones that contracted between day 15 and 85 were balanced CD4/CD8.

The V gene is TRBV27, the J gene TRBJ2-3; no definite D call. This TCR derives from a man between 18 and 35 years old who had mild COVID-19 (a few samples of this study predate the infection). Cell type and time point are not known. Sequenced input: PBMCs or a T cell subset sorted from them (not recorded which). This CDR3 reads CASSFQARNTQYF. The CDR3 DNA reads TGTGCCAGCAGTTTCCAGGCGAGAAATACGCAGTATTTT.